The source of this T cell receptor beta chain is a study of T cell repertoires in cytomegalovirus infection. TCRdb recomputed calls from the reads with MiXCR, one row per CDR3 protein. Of some 43,000 distinct CDR3 sequences detected, around 23% appear once; the ten largest clones hold about 90%. Regarding this clonotype: Its antigen is unidentified.

Germline CDR1 and CDR2: SGHTA and FQGNSA. The CDR3 contains 12 residues. V was trimmed by 4 bases and J by 6 bases, leaving 7 bases between them. Sequenced here: CD8+ T cells from cultured PBMCs, sampled from culture after CMV antigen stimulation. This chain uses TRBV7-2 with TRBJ2-1; D is unresolved. This sequence was found in a human donor in good health (CMV status not recorded). Some clones in this sample may be carry-over from other donors' samples. CDR3 sequence reads: CASSSHTNEQFF. CDR3 sequence (DNA): TGTGCCAGCAGCTCCCACACCAATGAGCAGTTCTTC.